This T cell receptor beta chain is drawn from a study of T cells in narcolepsy (dated by TCRdb to 2017 to 2018). At the level of the whole study: Patients with narcolepsy type 1 or type 2 (NT1, NT2) were enrolled in the study together with healthy control donors. To look for autoreactive T cells in narcolepsy patients that target self-antigens of hypocretin neurons (hypocretin, TRIB2), the study used TCR Vbeta sequencing to follow clonotypes in blood and CSF. Beyond this particular receptor, the publication reports: Autoreactive clonotypes were reported to be detected serially in the blood of the same patients and of different patients, but not in the blood of healthy controls. Certain blood memory CD4+ repertoires from patients and controls had no sequences that matched autoreactive T cell clones. Numbers of sequenced blood memory CD4+ clonotypes were comparable, averaging about 40,000 in patients and 30,000 to 35,000 in controls. In plots comparing CSF and blood CD4+ T cell clonotypes from the same patient, HCRT-specific and TRIB2-specific autoreactive clonotypes were highlighted.

Comment on this clone: Its antigen specificity is not known. No base quality information exists; no much larger clone differs at one position.

Libraries were built with the immunoSEQ multiplex PCR assay. Drawn from immuneACCESS, this table holds only the in-frame rearrangements with V and J called that TCRdb kept. Clones are partly lost; checked studies trace under half to an unresolved V gene and leave the rest unexplained. This sample lists around 30,000 clones; less than 90% were detected once. The leading ten clones occupy less than 3% of the sample. Memory CD4+ T cells were sorted ex vivo from peripheral blood of narcolepsy patients and healthy controls for TCR Vbeta sequencing. The sequence was obtained from a human donor with narcolepsy. The specimen sequenced was CD45RA- memory CD4+ T cells from PBMCs. The cell subset or site label of this sample denotes: memory T cells sorted ex vivo from peripheral blood.

Read as DNA, the sequence is TGTGCCAGCTCACCAGGAGGATATAATGAAAAACTGTTTTTT. Its translation is CASSPGGYNEKLFF. The V and J genes are TRBV18 and TRBJ1-4, with the D gene call left open. V and J are truncated by 2 bases and 4 bases respectively, leaving an intervening sequence of 8 bases. The CDR3 starts with the cysteine, ends with the phenylalanine, and has 14 residues. Only the CDR3 portion is preserved as DNA: 42 bases, with reading frame beginning at the first base. CDR1 KGHSH and CDR2 LQKENI are derived from the germline V gene.